Given below is one T cell receptor (beta chain) in context. It lacks a known antigen. No base quality values were provided; no much bigger clone lies one nucleotide off. The germline V gene encodes CDR1 MGHRA and CDR2 YSYEKL. V and J lose 4 bases and 1 base, and a span of 10 bases separates them. From the cysteine through the phenylalanine, the CDR3 covers 15 amino acids. Of the read, only the CDR3 DNA is kept; its 45 bases are in frame from base 1. This sample is drawn from a study of cytomegalovirus exposure and HLA in healthy donors (dated by TCRdb to 2015 to 2018). Describing the broader study: According to an earlier analysis of 587 of the donors, some 170 million T cells yielded 100 million or so unique TCR beta sequences and about 280 Gb of sequence data. Among about 370 genotyped donors of the cohort, an average of around 240,000 unique TCR beta nucleotide sequences was sequenced per donor, of which 15% to 20% were non-productive. Typing coverage varied by locus: about 629-640 donors for A, B, C, DRB1 and DQB1; around 560 for DQA1; nearly 610 for DPA1; approximately 450 for DPB1. About 320 gigabases of sequencing data and approximately 85 million unique TCR sequences were included in an early release covering around 600 HLA-typed donors. Of the roughly 430 genotyped donors, approximately 80% fell in the genetic ancestry cluster associated with self-reported Caucasian donors. All discovery cohort repertoires had been generated on a single sequencing platform. Rather than drawing on any new phenotypic data, the later analysis identified candidate immune exposures from TCR beta sequences and the way those sequences occurred across donors. Both class I and class II loci were covered by HLA typing, at four-digit resolution. The study used immunosequencing to profile the T cell repertoires of hundreds of subjects and linked those repertoires to cytomegalovirus serostatus. A separate validation cohort of 90 to 150 different subjects was used in addition to the 666-subject first cohort. High-throughput TCR immunosequencing, statistical association of individual TCRs with disease status, and machine learning were combined to predict cytomegalovirus infection status. A later analysis re-analyzed previously published TCR beta repertoires from about 730 donors and added high-resolution HLA genotyping to study TCR occurrence patterns. The study was designed to test whether signatures of past pathogen exposure could be identified by cataloging public T cell receptors. In an earlier analysis of more than 550 of the donors, high-throughput TCR beta sequencing was used to judge whether each TCR beta V gene segment behaved as functional or pseudogenic. Because of strong linkage in the cohort, four to six DR-DQ haplotypes were treated as single units for association and clustering. Donor age, sex, ethnicity and CMV serostatus were collected together with the repertoire data. In a later genetic analysis, genome-wide SNP genotypes for about three fifths of the 666 donors were used, and that subset was treated as a discovery cohort.

Libraries were built with the immunoSEQ multiplex PCR assay. For the multiplex PCR, a mixture combining 60 forward primers for TCR Vbeta segments and 13 reverse primers for TCR Jbeta segments was used. A multiplex PCR assay on genomic DNA amplified the CDR3 region of rearranged TCR beta genes. On the Illumina HiSeq System, the amplified TCR beta libraries were sequenced as 87-base-pair reads. Under the source paper's analysis protocol: A later analysis counted 75 million to 100 million unique TCR beta chains across the roughly 700 repertoires, and approximately 11 million of these chains were shared by at least two donors. A nearest-neighbor algorithm error-corrected the raw reads and collapsed the reads into unique sequences, merging closely related sequences to remove PCR and sequencing errors. V, D and J gene segments were assigned by aligning CDR3 sequences to IMGT reference sequences. For a sequence to be retained, at least a six-nucleotide match to both a V gene segment and a J gene segment was required. A rearrangement counted as productive if the CDR3 had no stop codons and remained in frame with V and J, and every other rearrangement counted as non-productive. CDR3 was defined according to IMGT convention as the region running from the second conserved V-encoded cysteine to the conserved J-encoded phenylalanine. The earlier analysis of around 640 of the donors excluded sequences that lacked an unambiguous match to a single V gene segment. In an earlier analysis of 450 to 700 of the donors, V segments were called functional above 56.7% productive rearrangements and were called segregating when the between-donor standard deviation exceeded 5%. A statistical classification framework was built for diagnosing cytomegalovirus status from the catalog of TCR beta chain sequences. In a later analysis, TCR nucleotide sequences were compared against IMGT/GENE-DB human TR gene sequences so that V and J genes could be assigned. Using the TCRdist pipeline, a later analysis assigned CDR3 sequences along with most-parsimonious VDJ recombination scenarios. In a later analysis, each TCR beta chain was defined by its CDR3 amino acid sequence together with its V-gene family, and reads lacking a unique V-gene family were excluded. A later analysis removed several hundred highly shared, low-generation-probability nucleotide sequences to deal with suspected cross-contamination and a sequencing artifact. For each public chain, a later analysis derived a clonal expansion index from normalized ranks of inferred template counts within each repertoire. Generation probabilities in a later analysis came from a VDJ recombination model fitted to out-of-frame rearrangements, and those results were checked against IGoR. In a later analysis, hypergeometric tests were used to score TCR-TCR, TCR-HLA and TCR-CMV co-occurrence, with a repertoire-size bias correction applied to TCR pairs. A later analysis estimated false discovery rates by permuting HLA or CMV assignments 20 times. In a later analysis, co-occurring TCRs were grouped with DBSCAN, and TCRdist sequence similarity was added when clustering was performed within HLA-allele-positive subsets. Repertoires with fewer than 30,000 or more than 120,000 public chains were left out of co-occurrence clustering, as were about 5 repertoires with anomalous nucleotide sharing. The table was pulled from immuneACCESS by TCRdb, which kept in-frame rearrangements only. Such tables lose some clones; where checked, under half of the loss comes from unresolved V genes, and the rest has no known cause. That table furnishes V, J and clone size, whereas the DNA furnished D and trimming. The sample table lists around 140,000 clones, around 73% of them with a count of one. Of the sample, around 1.5% is held by the ten largest clones.

In total, approximately 700 healthy bone marrow donors made up the cohort. Cohort members were all nominally healthy when sampled, although unrecorded immune exposures were likely present. The donor was CMV seronegative and was included in the group of 352 seronegative cohort members. A peripheral blood sample was provided by each donor, and peripheral blood mononuclear cells were used for TCR beta sequencing. The Qiagen DNeasy Blood Extraction Kit was used to extract genomic DNA from the blood cell samples. Overall results and qualifications from the work: In a later analysis, TCR association rates were found to vary across HLA loci, with the most associated TCRs seen for DRB1 alleles and the fewest for HLA-C alleles. Because HLA typing was missing for some donors at each locus, association tests included only the typed subset. In an earlier analysis of some 640 of the donors, most TCR beta V segments were observed in productive rearrangements about 87% or about 30% of the time, broadly matching IMGT annotations. The classifier was reported to diagnose cytomegalovirus status with high specificity and sensitivity in both the original and validation cohorts. Strong co-occurrence of HLA alleles, especially DR and DQ, made assigning TCR associations to individual alleles difficult. A later analysis associated 15,000 or so TCR beta sequences with specific HLA alleles at a false discovery rate of 0.05. Because counts were too low, about 18 rarely observed V segments, including chromosome 9 orphons, were excluded from the earlier analysis of 587 of the donors. According to a later analysis, parvovirus B19, influenza, CMV and Epstein-Barr virus appeared linked to several top co-occurrence clusters. According to a later analysis, most CMV-associated TCR beta chains appeared to be HLA-restricted, and the HLA associations seemed to be driven largely by CMV exposure. The cohort was sequenced for TCR beta chains only, and without alpha or paired-chain data the features that could be detected were limited. The presence/absence analyses assumed that sequencing depth was roughly uniform across donors, and that assumption may not be true. The study gave a list of under 200 TCR beta chains associated with cytomegalovirus. A cluster of highly shared sequence variants was judged likely to represent a technical artifact of the sequencing pipeline. In vitro tests confirmed that a few of the cytomegalovirus-associated TCR beta chains recognize cytomegalovirus antigens. A further reported finding was that TCR beta sequences accurately predicted the HLA-A and HLA-B alleles for most subjects in the first cohort. A later genetic analysis reported fewer N-insertions in productive TCRs among donors in an Asian-associated ancestry cluster than the approximately 670-donor mean. Linkage disequilibrium might explain the correlated functional status among segregating V segments, but an unknown experimental factor could not be excluded. CMV serostatus was the only immune exposure information available for the cohort. Some IMGT-functional V segments, including TRBV6-2 and TRBV6-3, could not be distinguished by the 87-base-pair reads and were therefore excluded. It was suggested by the authors that the approach could potentially be generalized to other disease states and immunological phenotypes. A later analysis found that HLA-associated TCR beta chains were more clonally expanded and had lower generation probabilities than equally common non-associated chains. V-gene and J-gene trimming of TCR beta chains was associated with a missense DCLRE1C variant in a later genetic analysis, and the association was replicated in an independent cohort. Across donors, most TCR sequences were observed very rarely, whereas some public TCRs were present in many individuals.

The sample was PBMCs. The chain links TRBV4-1 with TRBJ2-2, with no confidently assigned D gene. The receptor comes from a female donor in good health and CMV-seronegative. The bases read TGCGCCAGCAGCCCCCTGGGCCAGAACACCGGGGAGCTGTTTTTT. Translated, this gives CASSPLGQNTGELFF.